Listed below are T cell receptor beta chains from one sample, sequenced in a study of T cell responses to AZD1222 COVID-19 vaccine. Produced via immunoSEQ multiplex PCR; TCRdb's table is partial and in-frame only. The data show over 110,000 clones, 92% seen once. This specimen consisted of peripheral blood, obtained on day 0 of AZD1222 vaccination. All receptors come from an adult in good health. Each CDR3 is given with its conserved first and last residue. A D gene is named only where the DNA matches it firmly. Size values are once, few and many counts, or a class for expanded clones, and some rows have none.

TRBJ2-7,NA,NA,TRBV28,CASSEPGGTAYEQYF,TGTGCCAGCAGTGAGCCGGGAGGGACAGCCTACGAGCAGTACTTC
TRBJ2-2,NA,TRBD1,TRBV5-1,CASSGTGNTGELFF,TGCGCCAGCAGTGGGACAGGGAACACCGGGGAGCTGTTTTTT
TRBJ2-2,NA,TRBD2,TRBV28,CASSIGLAGYTGELFF,TGTGCCAGCTCTATCGGACTAGCGGGATACACCGGGGAGCTGTTTTTT
TRBJ2-1,NA,TRBD2,TRBV5-8,CASSLDSGLAGGLSPFF,TGTGCCAGCAGCTTGGACTCGGGACTAGCGGGAGGCCTTTCCCCGTTCTTC
TRBJ2-2,NA,TRBD2,TRBV7-6,CASSLTLAGGSTGELFF,TGTGCCAGCAGCTTAACCCTAGCGGGAGGGAGCACCGGGGAGCTGTTTTTT
TRBJ2-7,NA,NA,TRBV9,CASSGTTYEQYF,TGTGCCAGCAGCGGCACAACCTACGAGCAGTACTTC
TRBJ2-1,NA,NA,TRBV9,CASSVAGERSHEQFF,TGTGCCAGCAGCGTAGCGGGAGAGAGGTCCCATGAGCAGTTCTTC
TRBJ1-3,NA,NA,TRBV6-5,CASAGSAGNTIYF,TGTGCCAGCGCCGGATCGGCTGGAAACACCATATATTTT
TRBJ1-6,NA,NA,TRBV7-2,CASSLYPGAYSPLHF,TGTGCCAGCAGCTTATATCCAGGGGCGTATTCACCCCTCCACTTT
TRBJ2-1,NA,TRBD1,TRBV5-4,CASSRGTGGYNEQFF,TGTGCCAGCAGCAGAGGGACAGGGGGATACAATGAGCAGTTCTTC
TRBJ1-3,once,NA,TRBV6-6,CASREAGNTIYF,TGTGCCAGCAGGGAGGCTGGAAACACCATATATTTT
TRBJ2-3,NA,NA,TRBV19,CASNPRVTSDTQYF,TGTGCCAGTAACCCCAGGGTCACATCAGATACGCAGTATTTT
TRBJ2-5,once,NA,TRBV28,CASSFQVVEGGETQYF,TGTGCCAGCAGTTTTCAGGTTGTTGAGGGGGGAGAGACCCAGTACTTC
TRBJ2-7,NA,NA,TRBV20-1,CSASLGDEQYF,TGCAGTGCTAGTTTGGGAGACGAGCAGTACTTC
TRBJ2-5,NA,TRBD2,TRBV3-1/TRBV3-2,CASSQGLAGLQETQYF,TGTGCCAGCAGCCAGGGACTAGCGGGACTACAAGAGACCCAGTACTTC
TRBJ2-7,NA,NA,TRBV20-1,CSASGRGPPYEQYF,TGCAGTGCTAGTGGCAGGGGACCCCCCTACGAGCAGTACTTC
TRBJ1-2,NA,TRBD1,TRBV4-1,CASSPGQLNYGYTF,TGCGCCAGCAGCCCGGGACAGCTTAACTATGGCTACACCTTC
TRBJ2-5,NA,TRBD2,TRBV19,CASSVTSGRLQETQYF,TGTGCCAGTAGTGTTACTAGCGGGAGGCTCCAAGAGACCCAGTACTTC
TRBJ1-1,NA,TRBD1,TRBV19,CASSRDRGRTEAFF,TGTGCCAGTAGCCGAGACAGGGGGAGAACTGAAGCTTTCTTT
TRBJ2-7,NA,NA,TRBV5-1,CASSLASEGTYEQYF,TGCGCCAGCAGCTTGGCGAGCGAGGGTACCTACGAGCAGTACTTC
TRBJ2-3,NA,NA,TRBV7-9,CASSLRRGYTDTQYF,TGTGCCAGCAGCTTACGGCGGGGATACACAGATACGCAGTATTTT
TRBJ1-1,NA,NA,TRBV14,CASSPAGEAEAFF,TGTGCCAGCAGCCCGGCAGGGGAAGCTGAAGCTTTCTTT
TRBJ2-5,NA,TRBD1,TRBV19,CASSMGPGQQETQYF,TGTGCCAGTAGTATGGGGCCGGGACAGCAAGAGACCCAGTACTTC
TRBJ2-1,NA,TRBD2,TRBV7-3,CASSPTGLAGVNEQFF,TGTGCCAGCAGCCCCACCGGACTAGCGGGTGTCAATGAGCAGTTCTTC
TRBJ2-1,NA,NA,TRBV19,CASIGGGNEQFF,TGTGCCAGTATAGGGGGTGGGAATGAGCAGTTCTTC
TRBJ2-7,once,TRBD1,TRBV27,CASSRTGSYEQYF,TGTGCCAGCAGTCGGACAGGGTCCTACGAGCAGTACTTC
TRBJ1-5,once,NA,TRBV18,CASSPQGNQPQHF,TGTGCCAGCTCACCACAGGGCAATCAGCCCCAGCATTTT
TRBJ1-2,NA,NA,TRBV7-2,CASSLGAGYGYTF,TGTGCCAGCAGCTTAGGGGCCGGGTATGGCTACACCTTC
TRBJ2-7,NA,NA,TRBV4-2,CASSQELTVSYEQYF,TGTGCCAGCAGCCAAGAATTGACGGTCTCCTACGAGCAGTACTTC
TRBJ2-1,NA,NA,TRBV28,CASSLDPSYNEQFF,TGTGCCAGCAGTTTGGATCCCTCCTACAATGAGCAGTTCTTC
TRBJ2-5,NA,TRBD1,TRBV9,CASSVGTGGKEETQYF,TGTGCCAGCAGCGTAGGTACAGGGGGCAAGGAAGAGACCCAGTACTTC
TRBJ2-7,NA,TRBD1,TRBV19,CASSAHVGPGGLGEQYF,TGTGCCAGTAGCGCCCACGTAGGCCCAGGGGGTCTGGGGGAGCAGTACTTC
TRBJ2-2,NA,NA,TRBV6-4,CASSPSPDTGELFF,TGTGCCAGCAGCCCTAGCCCCGACACCGGGGAGCTGTTTTTT
TRBJ2-5,NA,NA,TRBV28,CASSPMTETQYF,TGTGCCAGCAGTCCTATGACGGAGACCCAGTACTTC
TRBJ2-7,NA,TRBD1,TRBV14,CASSRQGTAYEQYF,TGTGCCAGCAGCCGACAGGGTACAGCCTACGAGCAGTACTTC
TRBJ2-2,NA,NA,TRBV7-3,CASSLTRDRVAGELFF,TGTGCCAGCAGCTTAACCAGGGATAGGGTCGCCGGGGAGCTGTTTTTT
TRBJ1-1,NA,TRBD1,TRBV6-5,CASSYRGGGEAFF,TGTGCCAGCAGTTACAGAGGGGGCGGTGAAGCTTTCTTT
TRBJ1-6,NA,NA,TRBV20-1,CSASPGRKSPLHF,TGCAGTGCTAGTCCAGGGCGGAAGTCACCCCTCCACTTT
TRBJ1-5,NA,NA,TRBV6-1,CASSVGVRVSNQPQHF,TGTGCCAGCAGTGTTGGGGTCCGGGTCAGCAATCAGCCCCAGCATTTT
TRBJ1-1,once,NA,TRBV12-5,CASGFAPEAFF,TGTGCTAGTGGTTTTGCTCCTGAAGCTTTCTTT
TRBJ2-1,NA,NA,TRBV6-5,CASSWTGDEQFF,TGTGCCAGCAGTTGGACCGGCGATGAGCAGTTCTTC
TRBJ1-1,once,NA,TRBV12-2,CASRSDRDRGPGDTEAFF,TGTGCAAGTCGCTCAGACCGGGACAGGGGCCCCGGGGACACTGAAGCTTTCTTT
TRBJ2-7,NA,NA,TRBV27,CASSLPGSYEQYF,TGTGCCAGCAGTTTACCAGGCTCCTACGAGCAGTACTTC
TRBJ1-4,NA,NA,TRBV29-1,CSVRHASGNEKLFF,TGCAGCGTCCGACATGCGTCGGGAAATGAAAAACTGTTTTTT
TRBJ1-2,NA,NA,TRBV5-1,CASSLGAGSDYGYTF,TGCGCCAGCAGCCTGGGGGCAGGTTCTGACTATGGCTACACCTTC
TRBJ1-2,NA,NA,TRBV19,CASRDRGVNTF,TGTGCCAGTAGGGACCGCGGTGTTAACACCTTC
TRBJ1-5,NA,NA,TRBV2,CASSGGGHQPQHF,TGTGCCAGCAGTGGGGGGGGGCATCAGCCCCAGCATTTT
TRBJ1-2,NA,NA,TRBV27,CASSLRRANYGYTF,TGTGCCAGCAGTTTACGAAGAGCTAACTATGGCTACACCTTC
TRBJ1-1,many,NA,TRBV5-6,CASARDTQNTEAFF,TGTGCCAGCGCGAGGGACACGCAGAACACTGAAGCTTTCTTT